The 17 T cell receptor beta chains listed next were all sequenced from one sample in a study of T cells in Graves' hyperthyroidism and ophthalmopathy. RNA transcripts were the template for amplifying TCR beta CDR3 regions. HTBI primers were used for first-round RT-PCR of the TCR CDR3. Using its own MiXCR run on the multiplex PCR reads, TCRdb lists one record per CDR3 protein. Of around 690,000 distinct CDR3 sequences listed, around a sixth are singletons. The sample consisted of blood. The receptors were gathered from a man aged 50 to 59 with Graves' hyperthyroidism.

This clonotype was seen at least ten times. The chain uses TRBV11-2 and TRBJ1-1; possible D gene TRBD1, 6 bases. The V gene's germline CDR1 is SGHAT and CDR2 FQNNGV. The CDR3 has 14 amino acids. V lost 8 bases, J lost 5 bases, and 18 bases lay in between. CDR3 nucleotides: TGTGCCAGCTTGCCCTTACAGGGTTGGACTGAAGCTTTCTTT. It specifies CASLPLQGWTEAFF. Full variable domain (outside the CDR3, taken from reference TRBV11-2 and TRBJ1-1): EAGVAQSPRYKIIEKRQSVAFWCNPISGHATLYWYQQILGQGPKLLIQFQNNGVVDDSQLPKDRFSAERLKGVDSTLKIQPAKLEDSAVYLCASLPLQGWTEAFFGQGTRLTVV.

This clonotype was seen at least ten times. V usage is TRBV5-1 and J usage is TRBJ2-3, with 8 positions matching TRBD1. Germline V lookup: CDR1 SGHRS, CDR2 YFSETQ. The CDR3 consists of 14 residues. Trimming at V came to 4 bases and at J to 5 bases, leaving 6 bases not matched to a gene. Written as DNA, the CDR3 is TGCGCCAGCAGCGACAGGGGCATGATAGATACGCAGTATTTT. Protein product: CASSDRGMIDTQYF.

This sequence joins TRBV20-1 and TRBJ1-4; 9 nucleotides align to TRBD1. The V and J ends lost 6 bases and 8 bases, in that order; junction bases with no gene match: 10. From germline, CDR1 is DFQATT and CDR2 SNEGSKA (reference sequence). The CDR3 is made up of 14 amino acids. The CDR3 here is CSATNSGTGEKLFF. The CDR3 nucleotides are TGCAGTGCCACCAATTCCGGGACAGGGGAAAAACTGTTTTTT.

In the case of this clonotype: At one end the junction does not follow the germline gene, possibly because of a read error. The rearrangement uses TRBV4-1 and TRBJ2-7; 7 bases map to TRBD2. The CDR3 is 16 residues long. Germline V gives CDR1 MGHRA, CDR2 YSYEKL. CDR3 DNA sequence: TGCGCCAGCAGCGAAGAAGGAGGCGGGAGTAGCTACGAGCAGTACTTC. The encoded protein is CASSEEGGGSSYEQYF.

The rearrangement links TRBV15 to TRBJ2-1, with 13 bases aligning to TRBD2. CDR3 length: 16 residues. The germline V gene encodes CDR1 LNHNV and CDR2 YYDKDF (reference sequence). Trimming removed 6 bases from V and 7 bases from J; junction bases left unmatched: 9. The CDR3 protein is CATSPGTSGKGNEQFF. CDR3 DNA sequence: TGTGCCACCAGTCCCGGGACTAGCGGGAAGGGGAATGAGCAGTTCTTC.

The chain is built from TRBV11-2 and TRBJ2-7; 7 bases are a match to TRBD1. This CDR3 contains 13 residues. The J segment lost 4 bases and the V segment lost 4 bases, leaving 4 bases of the junction unmatched. Germline values: CDR1 SGHAT, CDR2 FQNNGV. The CDR3 reads CASSSQGMYEQYF. The CDR3 region has the DNA TGTGCCAGCAGCTCACAGGGGATGTACGAGCAGTACTTC.

The V call is TRBV6-6, the J call TRBJ2-7; D call uncertain. Germline CDR1 MNHNY, CDR2 SVGAGI (reference sequence). Trimming removed 0 bases at V and 12 bases at J, with 15 bases between. The CDR3 runs 13 residues. CDR3 sequence reads: CASSYSLGRWPYF. Written as DNA, the CDR3 is TGTGCCAGCAGTTACTCCTTGGGCCGATGGCCGTACTTC.

This chain links TRBV2 with TRBJ1-2, with 7 positions matching TRBD1. In germline, CDR1 is SNHLY, CDR2 FYNNEI. The CDR3 is 15 amino acids. The V and J ends lost 6 bases and 2 bases, in that order; junction bases with no gene match: 9. The CDR3 spells CASRTPTGLNYGYTF. CDR3 sequence (DNA): TGTGCCAGCAGAACACCGACAGGGCTCAACTATGGCTACACCTTC.

This clonotype has just a few counts. The rearrangement links TRBV27 to TRBJ1-6; 9 bases are a match to TRBD1. Trimming at V came to 6 bases and at J to 4 bases, leaving 22 bases not matched to a gene. The CDR3 runs 21 residues. From germline, CDR1 is MNHEY and CDR2 SMNVEV (reference sequence). CDR3 protein: CASSPTGGRTGAGGYNSPLHF. The DNA of the CDR3 is TGTGCCAGCAGCCCAACCGGAGGCCGGACAGGGGCTGGTGGATATAATTCACCCCTCCACTTT.

This clonotype was seen more than once but under ten times. This chain uses TRBV6-8 with TRBJ2-7, with 11 bases aligning to TRBD1. Germline lookup yields CDR1 MNHGY and CDR2 SAAAGT. With 6 bases clipped from V and 3 bases from J, the junction kept 13 bases outside the gene matches. The CDR3 loop spans 17 amino acids. The CDR3, as DNA: TGTGCCAGCAGCTCCGGGACAGGGGGTTCTTTCCTCTACGAGCAGTACTTC. Amino acids: CASSSGTGGSFLYEQYF.

This clonotype was picked up many times. The CDR3 is CASSVQLKTGDGTEAFF. The CDR3 nucleotides read TGTGCCAGCAGTGTACAGCTCAAGACAGGGGATGGCACTGAAGCTTTCTTT. The chain employs TRBV28 and TRBJ1-1, with 8 bases lining up with TRBD1. Germline V lookup: CDR1 MDHEN, CDR2 SYDVKM. With V trimmed by 5 bases and J by 4 bases, 15 bases remained unmatched. This CDR3 is 17 amino acids long.

This clonotype was detected many times. V and J are TRBV7-2 and TRBJ1-1; 8 positions agree with TRBD1. Unmatched junction bases numbered 8, after V lost 5 bases and J lost 0 bases. The CDR3 totals 16 residues. The germline CDR1 and CDR2 sequences are SGHTA and FQGNSA. CDR3 amino acids: CASSLSTGVLNTEAFF. CDR3 sequence (DNA): TGTGCCAGCAGCCTCTCGACAGGGGTCCTGAACACTGAAGCTTTCTTT. Together with reference TRBV7-2 and TRBJ1-1, the CDR3 gives the full variable domain: GAGVSQSPSNKVTEKGKDVELRCDPISGHTALYWYRQSLGQGLEFLIYFQGNSAPDKSGLPSDRFSAERTGGSVSTLTIQRTQQEDSAVYLCASSLSTGVLNTEAFFGQGTRLTVV.

At least ten counts were recorded for this clonotype. In nucleotides, the CDR3 is TGTGCCAGCAGACTGGGACAGGGGGAAGATACGCAGTATTTT. Translated, it gives CASRLGQGEDTQYF. The rearrangement uses TRBV12-3 or TRBV12-4 and TRBJ2-3; 11 bases line up with TRBD1. The CDR3 sequence is 14 residues long. J was trimmed by 5 bases and V by 6 bases; bases with no gene match: 4.

This clonotype was seen at least ten times. V and J are TRBV29-1 and TRBJ2-7; 12 bases agree with TRBD2. CDR1 is SQVTM, CDR2 ANQGSEA, per germline. CDR3 length equals 17 residues. J gave up 2 bases and V 5 bases, and 13 bases lay outside the gene matches. CDR3 DNA sequence: TGCAGCGTTCAACTCGGACTAGCGGGAAGAGCTACCTACGAGCAGTACTTC. It yields the protein CSVQLGLAGRATYEQYF.

This clonotype appeared many times. J is TRBJ2-5 and V is TRBV7-2; no firm D call. This CDR3 spans 14 amino acids. Germline lookup yields CDR1 SGHTA and CDR2 FQGNSA. V lost 2 bases, J lost 0 bases, and 7 bases lay in between. CDR3 in DNA: TGTGCCAGCAGCTTAAGGCGGAACCAAGAGACCCAGTACTTC. Its protein product is CASSLRRNQETQYF.

This clonotype was detected many times. J is TRBJ2-1 and V is TRBV6-2 or TRBV6-3, with 12 positions matching TRBD2. CDR1 and CDR2 from the germline V gene are MNHEY and SVGEGT. The V segment lost 5 bases and the J segment 5 bases; nucleotides outside the gene matches: 7. The CDR3 runs 16 residues. In nucleotides, the CDR3 is TGTGCCAGCAGTCGACAGACTAGCGGGGGAAACAATGAGCAGTTCTTC. Translation gives CASSRQTSGGNNEQFF.

This clonotype appeared many times. This chain joins TRBV7-2 and TRBJ1-1; tentative D call: TRBD1 (5 bases). Germline CDR1 is SGHTA and CDR2 is FQGNSA. The V and J ends lost 3 bases and 4 bases respectively, with 12 bases between them. This CDR3 has 14 residues. CDR3 DNA sequence: TGTGCCAGCAGCTTCGGGACGAAGGGCACTGAAGCTTTCTTT. Translating it yields CASSFGTKGTEAFF.